The 3 T cell receptor beta chains given below trace back to one sample, sequenced in a study of blood T cell repertoires in COVID-19. Sequencing was performed with immunoSEQ multiplex PCR; in TCRdb, only in-frame clones are kept and a portion is missing. Of around 150,000 clones detected, approximately 81% appear once; the ten largest clones hold about 3%. Sequencing was done on a sample of peripheral blood. These receptors were collected from a human donor with acute or convalescent COVID-19. The donor label of this sample is uncertain.

V and J are TRBV6-6 and TRBJ1-1, with 7 bases fitting TRBD1. J gave up 8 bases and V 8 bases, and 5 bases lay outside the gene matches. Germline assignment: CDR1 MNHNY and CDR2 SVGAGI (reference sequence). The CDR3 consists of 11 residues. The CDR3 bases are TGTGCCAGCTCCAAGGACAGGGAAGCTTTCTTT. The encoded protein is CASSKDREAFF.

This chain uses TRBV12-3 or TRBV12-4 with TRBJ2-6; no definite D call. The CDR3 is made up of 13 amino acids. Trimming left V 8 bases short and J 0 bases short, with 5 bases between. In DNA form, the CDR3 reads TGTGCCAGCCGACACTCTGGGGCCAACGTCCTGACTTTC. Its protein is CASRHSGANVLTF.

The chain joins TRBV15 to TRBJ2-7, with 7 positions matching TRBD2. Germline V CDR1 and CDR2: LNHNV, YYDKDF (reference sequence). The V segment lost 1 base and the J segment 6 bases; nucleotides outside the gene matches: 9. This CDR3 contains 15 residues. In DNA form, the CDR3 reads TGTGCCACCAGCAGAGGTTCCACGGGCGGGGGCGAGCAGTACTTC. Translation: CATSRGSTGGGEQYF.